Following are 2 T cell receptor beta chains from one sample sequenced in a study of early T cells in non-severe SARS-CoV-2 infection. One entry per CDR3 protein, called by TCRdb with MiXCR from the 5' RACE reads. The table lists some 98,000 distinct CDR3 sequences, 11% of them singletons. Sequenced material: whole blood. All receptors come from an adult who was a healthcare worker with PCR-confirmed SARS-CoV-2 infection or an uninfected control (not recorded which).

In its sample, this clonotype was seen a few times. The chain has TRBV6-5 and TRBJ1-2, with D hard to call. There are 12 residues in the CDR3. V was pared by 7 bases and J by 5 bases, with 11 bases between. Germline V gene sequence: CDR1 MNHEY, CDR2 SVGAGI. This CDR3 is CASIGSWYGYTF. CDR3 DNA sequence: TGTGCCAGCATCGGCAGTTGGTATGGCTACACCTTC.

This clonotype appeared a few times. The chain couples TRBV5-1 to TRBJ2-7, with 7 positions matching TRBD2. The germline CDR1 and CDR2 sequences are SGHRS and YFSETQ. V shed 0 bases, J shed 4 bases, and the junction held 7 bases outside the gene matches. The CDR3 length is 15 residues. CDR3 DNA: TGCGCCAGCAGCTTGGGGGCTAGCGGAACGTACGAGCAGTACTTC. As protein: CASSLGASGTYEQYF.